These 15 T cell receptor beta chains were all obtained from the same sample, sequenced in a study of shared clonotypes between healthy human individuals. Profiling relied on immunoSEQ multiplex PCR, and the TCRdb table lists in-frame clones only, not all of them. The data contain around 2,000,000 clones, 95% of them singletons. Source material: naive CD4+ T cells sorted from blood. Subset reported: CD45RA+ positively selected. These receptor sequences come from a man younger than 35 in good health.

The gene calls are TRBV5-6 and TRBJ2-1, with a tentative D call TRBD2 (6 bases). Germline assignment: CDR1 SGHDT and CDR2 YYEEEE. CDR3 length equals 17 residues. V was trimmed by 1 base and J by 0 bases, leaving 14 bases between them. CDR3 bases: TGTGCCAGCAGCTTGTTCACTAGCTCTAGCTCCTACAATGAGCAGTTCTTC. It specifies CASSLFTSSSSYNEQFF.

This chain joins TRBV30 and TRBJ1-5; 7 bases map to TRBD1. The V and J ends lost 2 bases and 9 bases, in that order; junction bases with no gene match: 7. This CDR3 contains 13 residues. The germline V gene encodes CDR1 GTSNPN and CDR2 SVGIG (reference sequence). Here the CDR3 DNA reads TGTGCCTGGAGTCGACAGGGCGAGGGGCCCCAGCATTTT. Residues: CAWSRQGEGPQHF. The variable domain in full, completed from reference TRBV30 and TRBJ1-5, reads SQTIHQWPATLVQPVGSPLSLECTVEGTSNPNLYWYRQAAGRGLQLLFYSVGIGQISSEVPQNLSASRPQDRQFILSSKKLLLSDSGFYLCAWSRQGEGPQHFGDGTRLSIL.

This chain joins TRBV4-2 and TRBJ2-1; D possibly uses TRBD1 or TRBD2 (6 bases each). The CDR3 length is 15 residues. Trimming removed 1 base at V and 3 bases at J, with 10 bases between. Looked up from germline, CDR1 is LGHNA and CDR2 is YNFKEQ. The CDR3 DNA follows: TGTGCCAGCAGCCAAGCAGAGGGGGGCTACAATGAGCAGTTCTTC. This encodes CASSQAEGGYNEQFF.

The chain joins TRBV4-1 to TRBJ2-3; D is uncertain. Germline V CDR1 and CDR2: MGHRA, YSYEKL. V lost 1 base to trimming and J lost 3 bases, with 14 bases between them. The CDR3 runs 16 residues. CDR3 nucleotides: TGCGCCAGCAGCCAAGGCCGCAGCCTGTCGACAGATACGCAGTATTTT. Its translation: CASSQGRSLSTDTQYF.

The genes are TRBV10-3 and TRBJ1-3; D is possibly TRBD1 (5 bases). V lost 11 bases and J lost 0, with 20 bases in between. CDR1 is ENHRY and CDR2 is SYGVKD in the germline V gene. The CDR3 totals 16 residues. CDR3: CAVHHGWGGSGNTIYF. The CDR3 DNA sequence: TGTGCCGTCCACCACGGATGGGGGGGCTCTGGAAACACCATATATTTT.

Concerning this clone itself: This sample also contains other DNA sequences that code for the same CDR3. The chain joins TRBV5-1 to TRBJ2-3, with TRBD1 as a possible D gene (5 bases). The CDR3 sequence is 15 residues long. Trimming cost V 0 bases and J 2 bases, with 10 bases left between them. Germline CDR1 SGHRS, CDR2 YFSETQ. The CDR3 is CASSLGQGITDTQYF. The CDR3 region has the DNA TGCGCCAGCAGCTTGGGCCAGGGAATCACAGATACGCAGTATTTT.

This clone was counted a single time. CDR3 in amino acids: CASSIARGRTEAFF. The CDR3 DNA reads as TGTGCCAGTAGTATAGCCCGGGGTAGGACTGAAGCTTTCTTT. This chain connects TRBV19 to TRBJ1-1; D uncertain. V was cut by 1 base and J by 5 bases, with 11 bases left in between. The CDR3 is 14 residues long. Germline loops: CDR1 LNHDA, CDR2 SQIVND (reference sequence).

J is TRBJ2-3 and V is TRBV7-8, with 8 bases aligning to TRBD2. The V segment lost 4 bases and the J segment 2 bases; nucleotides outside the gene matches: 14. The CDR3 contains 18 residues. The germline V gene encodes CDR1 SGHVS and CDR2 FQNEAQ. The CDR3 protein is CASSWGKVAGLYTDTQYF. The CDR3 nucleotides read TGTGCCAGCAGCTGGGGAAAGGTAGCGGGGCTATACACAGATACGCAGTATTTT.

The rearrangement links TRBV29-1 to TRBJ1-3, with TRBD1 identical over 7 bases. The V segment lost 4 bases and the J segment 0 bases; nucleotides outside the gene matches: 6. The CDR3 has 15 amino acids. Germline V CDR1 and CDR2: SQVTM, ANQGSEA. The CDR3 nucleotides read TGCAGCGTTGCGCTCGGGACAGACTCTGGAAACACCATATATTTT. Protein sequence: CSVALGTDSGNTIYF.

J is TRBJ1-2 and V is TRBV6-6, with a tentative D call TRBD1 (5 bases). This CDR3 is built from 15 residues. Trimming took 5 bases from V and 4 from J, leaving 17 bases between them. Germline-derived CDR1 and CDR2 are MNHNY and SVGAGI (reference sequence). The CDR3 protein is CASSTRPGTSYGYTF. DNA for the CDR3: TGTGCCAGCAGTACCCGCCCAGGGACGAGCTATGGCTACACCTTC.

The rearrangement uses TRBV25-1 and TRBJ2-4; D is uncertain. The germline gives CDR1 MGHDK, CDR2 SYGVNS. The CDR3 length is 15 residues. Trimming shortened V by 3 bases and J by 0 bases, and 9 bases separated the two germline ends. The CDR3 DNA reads TGTGCCAGCAGTGATACTGACATAGCCAAAAACATTCAGTACTTC. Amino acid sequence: CASSDTDIAKNIQYF.

CDR3 nucleotides: TGTGCCAGCTCACCCGGACAGTGGGATGAGCAGTTCTTC. The encoded protein is CASSPGQWDEQFF. The chain links TRBV18 to TRBJ2-1, with D possibly TRBD1 on 6 matching bases. V was pared by 3 bases and J by 8 bases, with 11 bases between. This CDR3 is 13 amino acids long. CDR1 and CDR2 from the germline V gene are KGHSH and LQKENI.

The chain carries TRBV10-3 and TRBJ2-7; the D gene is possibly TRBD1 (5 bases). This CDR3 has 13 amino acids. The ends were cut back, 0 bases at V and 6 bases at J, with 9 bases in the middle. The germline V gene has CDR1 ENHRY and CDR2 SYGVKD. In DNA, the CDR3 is TGTGCCATCAGTGAGTCGGGGCAGGGCGAGCAGTACTTC. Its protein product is CAISESGQGEQYF.

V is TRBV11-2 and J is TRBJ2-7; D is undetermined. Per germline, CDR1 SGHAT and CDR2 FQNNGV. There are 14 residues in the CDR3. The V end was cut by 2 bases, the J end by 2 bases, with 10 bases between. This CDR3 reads CASSLNFGPYEQYF. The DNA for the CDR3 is TGTGCCAGCAGCTTAAATTTTGGTCCCTACGAGCAGTACTTC.

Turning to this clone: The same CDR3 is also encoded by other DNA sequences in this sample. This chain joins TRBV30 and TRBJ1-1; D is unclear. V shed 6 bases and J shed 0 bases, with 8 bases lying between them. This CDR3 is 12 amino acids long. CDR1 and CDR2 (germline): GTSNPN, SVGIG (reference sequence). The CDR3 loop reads CACGRLNTEAFF. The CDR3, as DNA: TGTGCCTGCGGTAGACTGAACACTGAAGCTTTCTTT.